The source of this TCR beta chain is a study of blood T cell repertoires in COVID-19. Across the study: Sites in the United States, Italy and Spain provided acute and convalescent COVID-19 samples.

In the study's own analysis: Amplification with reference gene primers provided the estimates of nucleated cell counts. TCRdb's copy holds only in-frame clones and misses some; the assay was immunoSEQ multiplex PCR. The V and J calls and clone size were taken over from that table, and D and trimming were inferred from the DNA. The sample has hundreds of thousands of clones, 85% seen once. Looked up from germline, CDR1 is SGDLS and CDR2 is YYNGEE. This CDR3 is 15 amino acids long. V was clipped by 0 bases and J by 6 bases, with 13 bases between them. The chain joins TRBV9 to TRBJ1-5, with D perhaps matching TRBD1 (6 bases). The receptor was derived from a woman between 45 and 65 years old who had recovered from COVID-19. Sequencing was carried out using PBMCs or T cells enriched from blood (not recorded which). CDR3 sequence: CASSVGEGVGQPQHF. Here the CDR3 DNA reads TGTGCCAGCAGCGTAGGTGAGGGGGTGGGTCAGCCCCAGCATTTT.